This TCR beta chain was captured in a study of blood T cell repertoires in COVID-19. Study-level information: From T cells, B-cell-depleted T cells, or PBMCs came the material, which was cDNA or gDNA.

The cohort comprised adults aged about 18 to 90 years residing in about two dozen US areas. Participants were placed into cohorts based on the clinical history they reported. Study processing details: Estimated nucleated cell counts came from reference gene primer amplification. The repertoire was sequenced with immunoSEQ multiplex PCR; TCRdb's copy has only in-frame clones and lacks some. That table furnishes V, J and clone size, whereas the DNA furnished D and trimming. The data hold roughly 310,000 clones, with more than 90% observed a single time. The TCR comes from a man aged 60 to 75 who had recovered from COVID-19. The specimen sequenced was PBMCs or T cells enriched from blood (not recorded which).

The CDR3 is CASKGQSSYEQYF. The DNA of the CDR3 is TGTGCCAGCAAGGGACAGAGCTCCTACGAGCAGTACTTC. This chain joins TRBV12-3 or TRBV12-4 and TRBJ2-7; TRBD1 matches 7 bases. Unmatched junction bases numbered 3, after V lost 7 bases and J lost 0 bases. CDR3 length: 13 residues.